One and the same sample provided the 27 T cell receptor beta chains below, sequenced in a study of blood T cell repertoires in COVID-19. Produced via immunoSEQ multiplex PCR; TCRdb's table is partial and in-frame only. In the table there are 150,000 to 200,000 clones, around 80% of which are singletons. The material sequenced was peripheral blood. All receptors derive from a woman of 80 years or more with acute or convalescent COVID-19.

This clone was counted between two and nine times. The gene calls are TRBV19 and TRBJ1-5, with 8 bases matching TRBD1. CDR3 size: 17 residues. Unmatched junction bases numbered 14, after V lost 7 bases and J lost 3 bases. Germline CDR1 LNHDA, CDR2 SQIVND (reference sequence). CDR3 sequence: CASTPGQGRSYNQPQHF. The CDR3 region has the DNA TGTGCCAGTACCCCAGGACAGGGAAGGTCTTACAATCAGCCCCAGCATTTT.

The genes are TRBV30 and TRBJ2-1, with 7 bases matching TRBD1. This CDR3 has 15 residues. The germline V gene encodes CDR1 GTSNPN and CDR2 SVGIG (reference sequence). The trim removed 4 bases at V and 5 bases at J, leaving 11 bases unmatched. Written as DNA, the CDR3 is TGTGCCTGGACGCGACTACCGGACAGGAACAATGAGCAGTTCTTC. Protein product: CAWTRLPDRNNEQFF.

The rearrangement uses TRBV7-2 and TRBJ2-1, with 10 nucleotides matching TRBD2. The V segment lost 1 base and the J segment 7 bases; nucleotides outside the gene matches: 7. CDR1 is SGHTA and CDR2 is FQGNSA in the germline V gene. The CDR3 spans 16 residues. CDR3 amino acids: CASSLVPGLATNEQFF. CDR3 sequence (DNA): TGTGCCAGCAGCTTAGTCCCGGGACTAGCGACGAATGAGCAGTTCTTC.

The table lists this clone with a few counts. V and J are TRBV7-9 and TRBJ2-7; D uncertain. This CDR3 comprises 12 residues. V shed 6 bases and J shed 2 bases, with 8 bases lying between them. Germline-derived CDR1 and CDR2 are SEHNR and FQNEAQ (reference sequence). The CDR3 reads CASRSGTYEQYF. The CDR3 region has the DNA TGTGCCAGCAGATCCGGTACCTACGAGCAGTACTTC.

CDR3: CASSPSGPYEQYF. CDR3 nucleotide sequence: TGTGCCAGCTCACCATCAGGCCCCTACGAGCAGTACTTC. J is TRBJ2-7 and V is TRBV18, with D unresolved. Germline CDR1 KGHSH, CDR2 LQKENI. V lost 2 bases, J lost 2 bases, and 7 bases lay in between. The CDR3 extends over 13 amino acids.

The chain carries TRBV29-1 and TRBJ1-2; no clear D gene. Trimming cost V 4 bases and J 5 bases, with 11 bases left between them. This CDR3 region has 12 residues. The germline gives CDR1 SQVTM, CDR2 ANQGSEA. The DNA for the CDR3 is TGCAGCGTTGCGGCCGGGGAGTATGGCTACACCTTC. Its translation: CSVAAGEYGYTF.

The chain has TRBV5-5 and TRBJ2-7; 9 positions match TRBD1. This CDR3 contains 16 residues. The germline gives CDR1 SGHKS, CDR2 YYEKEE (reference sequence). The J segment lost 3 bases and the V segment lost 2 bases, leaving 9 bases of the junction unmatched. In nucleotides, the CDR3 is TGTGCCAGCAGCTTAGTGGGACAGGGTACCGACTACGAGCAGTACTTC. It is translated as CASSLVGQGTDYEQYF.

The rearrangement joins TRBV6-5 to TRBJ2-2; D is ambiguous. Germline V CDR1 and CDR2: MNHEY, SVGAGI. CDR3 length: 15 amino acids. V lost 4 bases to trimming and J lost 2 bases, with 11 bases between them. CDR3 bases: TGTGCCAGCAGTTCTCAGTCGTTAAACACCGGGGAGCTGTTTTTT. Protein: CASSSQSLNTGELFF.

J is TRBJ1-6 and V is TRBV6-7; 8 nucleotides align to TRBD1. TRBV6-7 is reported as an ORF; its role is uncertain. The CDR3 runs to 16 residues. J was trimmed by 0 bases and V by 2 bases; bases with no gene match: 0. CDR3: CASSYDRGSYNSPLHF. The CDR3 coding sequence is TGTGCCAGCAGTTACGACAGGGGCTCCTATAATTCACCCCTCCACTTT.

The chain carries TRBV4-1 and TRBJ2-3; 11 positions agree with TRBD2. V lost 1 base, J lost 2 bases, and 2 bases stayed unmatched. CDR3 length equals 16 residues. In germline, CDR1 is MGHRA, CDR2 YSYEKL. CDR3 sequence (DNA): TGCGCCAGCAGCCAAGTACTAGCGGGGGCCACAGATACGCAGTATTTT. It specifies CASSQVLAGATDTQYF.

This clone was found a few times. The chain recombines TRBV6-5 with TRBJ1-5; D is uncertain. CDR1 and CDR2 from the germline V gene are MNHEY and SVGAGI. This CDR3 spans 13 amino acids. Trimming removed 6 bases at V and 5 bases at J, with 11 bases between. CDR3 nucleotide sequence: TGTGCCAGCAGCCGCCGCGGAGATCAGCCCCAGCATTTT. Its translation is CASSRRGDQPQHF.

The chain combines TRBV20-1 with TRBJ1-2; TRBD1 might be the D (5 bases). V shed 7 bases and J shed 6 bases, with 12 bases lying between them. Germline V gene data show CDR1 as DFQATT and CDR2 as SNEGSKA (reference sequence). The CDR3 runs to 11 residues. The CDR3 sequence: CSVTVNDGYTF. In DNA, the CDR3 is TGCAGTGTGACAGTGAACGATGGCTACACCTTC.

This clone was seen just once. The CDR3 DNA reads TGTGCCAGCAGCCAAACCCTGGGACTCCGAAGCCCCCAAGAGACCCAGTACTTC. Translated, it gives CASSQTLGLRSPQETQYF. This chain joins TRBV14 and TRBJ2-5; tentative D call: TRBD2 (6 bases). Germline V CDR1 and CDR2: SGHDN, FVKESK. V gave up 2 bases and J gave up 1 base, with 20 bases separating them. The CDR3 loop spans 18 amino acids.

V gene TRBV10-2 combines with J gene TRBJ2-1; 11 positions match TRBD1. The V gene's germline CDR1 is WSHSY and CDR2 SAAADI. V lost 8 bases, J lost 5 bases, and 5 bases stayed unmatched. The CDR3 sequence is 14 residues long. This chain's CDR3 is CASSGQGANNEQFF. The CDR3 DNA reads as TGCGCCAGCTCTGGACAGGGGGCCAACAATGAGCAGTTCTTC.

This chain links TRBV20-1 with TRBJ1-1; D gene uncertain. Germline CDR1 and CDR2: DFQATT and SNEGSKA (reference sequence). Trimming stripped 0 bases from V and 11 bases from J, with 7 bases between. This CDR3 is built from 10 residues. As DNA, the CDR3 is TGCAGTGCTAGAGACAGACTTGCTTTCTTT. Translation gives CSARDRLAFF.

The chain joins TRBV7-6 to TRBJ2-1; tentative D call: TRBD1 (5 bases). Trimming left V 5 bases short and J 0 bases short, with 14 bases between. Per the germline V gene, CDR1 is SGHVS and CDR2 is FNYEAQ. The CDR3 runs 16 residues. The CDR3 loop is CASSDRQKSSYNEQFF. CDR3 in DNA: TGTGCCAGCAGCGATCGACAGAAGAGCTCCTACAATGAGCAGTTCTTC.

The CDR3 here is CASSSRGGSNQPQHF. CDR3 nucleotide sequence: TGTGCCAGCAGTTCTAGGGGAGGAAGCAATCAGCCCCAGCATTTT. The chain uses TRBV27 and TRBJ1-5; D may be TRBD1 (5 bases). Germline-derived CDR1 and CDR2 are MNHEY and SMNVEV (reference sequence). The CDR3 is made up of 15 amino acids. V was trimmed by 4 bases and J by 1 base, leaving 11 bases between them.

The V call is TRBV19, the J call TRBJ2-1, with 8 bases aligning to TRBD2. The CDR3 loop spans 18 amino acids. Germline V gene sequence: CDR1 LNHDA, CDR2 SQIVND (reference sequence). V shed 3 bases, J shed 0 bases, and the junction held 10 bases outside the gene matches. The CDR3 is CASSIKPSGFSSYNEQFF. As DNA, the CDR3 is TGTGCCAGTAGTATTAAGCCTAGCGGGTTCAGCTCCTACAATGAGCAGTTCTTC.

CDR3: CASSQERGRGSRGNTIYF. DNA for the CDR3: TGTGCCAGCAGCCAAGAACGCGGCAGGGGGTCGCGAGGAAACACCATATATTTT. The chain recombines TRBV14 with TRBJ1-3; 7 nucleotides line up with TRBD1. After removal of 0 bases from V and 4 bases from J, the junction contained 12 bases not matched to a gene. The CDR3 length is 18 residues. In germline, CDR1 is SGHDN, CDR2 FVKESK.

This clone is a singleton in its sample. Likely a read error: the CDR3 ends without its conserved phenylalanine or tryptophan. The CDR3 DNA reads as TGTGCCAGCGGGACTAACACAGGCTATGGCTACACCCTC. It specifies CASGTNTGYGYTL. V usage is TRBV19 and J usage is TRBJ1-2; possibly TRBD1 for D (5 bases). Per germline, CDR1 LNHDA and CDR2 SQIVND (reference sequence). With 9 bases removed from V and 4 bases from J, the gap between germline ends came to 15 bases. The CDR3 runs to 13 residues.

This rearrangement joins TRBV7-9 to TRBJ2-7, with TRBD2 identical over 11 bases. V shed 6 bases and J 3 bases; nucleotides not matched to a gene: 7. Germline V gives CDR1 SEHNR, CDR2 FQNEAQ (reference sequence). The CDR3 has 15 residues. The DNA of the CDR3 is TGTGCCAGCAGTACCGGGACTAGCGGCTACTACGAGCAGTACTTC. This encodes CASSTGTSGYYEQYF.

The V and J genes are TRBV5-6 and TRBJ2-1, with 10 bases identical to TRBD2. CDR3 length: 15 amino acids. After removal of 4 bases from V and 4 bases from J, the junction contained 5 bases not matched to a gene. Germline V CDR1 and CDR2: SGHDT, YYEEEE. The CDR3 loop is CASSETSGAYNEQFF. Here the CDR3 DNA reads TGTGCCAGCAGCGAAACTAGCGGGGCTTACAATGAGCAGTTCTTC.

The rearrangement links TRBV7-2 to TRBJ1-4; D unresolved. Trimming removed 3 bases at V and 4 bases at J, with 3 bases between. The CDR3 consists of 12 residues. Germline assignment: CDR1 SGHTA and CDR2 FQGNSA. CDR3 protein: CASSFNNEKLFF. The CDR3, as DNA: TGTGCCAGCAGCTTCAATAATGAAAAACTGTTTTTT.

The rearrangement joins TRBV11-2 to TRBJ2-1; unclear D gene. This CDR3 comprises 16 residues. The germline V gene has CDR1 SGHAT and CDR2 FQNNGV. The ends were cut back, 3 bases at V and 0 bases at J, with 12 bases in the middle. CDR3 region: CASSFGAAGSYNEQFF. In DNA, the CDR3 is TGTGCCAGCAGCTTCGGCGCGGCCGGCTCCTACAATGAGCAGTTCTTC.

The chain joins TRBV7-6 to TRBJ1-5, with D hard to call. Trimming stripped 2 bases from V and 5 bases from J, with 16 bases between. The CDR3 totals 16 residues. Germline CDR1 is SGHVS and CDR2 is FNYEAQ. The CDR3 DNA follows: TGTGCCAGCAGCTTATCCGGCGGGCTCTCGGATCAGCCCCAGCATTTT. Residues: CASSLSGGLSDQPQHF.

The chain combines TRBV3-1 (or the pseudogene TRBV3-2) with TRBJ2-3; 12 bases are a match to TRBD2. V was clipped by 4 bases and J by 1 base; unmatched bases: 6. Per the germline V gene, CDR1 is LGHDT and CDR2 is YNNKEL (reference sequence). There are 17 residues in the CDR3. Here the CDR3 reads CASSLRLAGAGTDTQYF. The CDR3 DNA is TGTGCCAGCAGCCTCAGACTAGCGGGAGCGGGCACAGATACGCAGTATTTT.

This chain connects TRBV10-3 to TRBJ1-1; D is perhaps TRBD1 (5 bases). The length of the CDR3 is 16 residues. The V gene's germline CDR1 is ENHRY and CDR2 SYGVKD. Deletions cut 2 bases from V and 5 bases from J, with 18 bases between. This CDR3 is CAISEGGGSPRTEAFF. The CDR3 bases are TGTGCCATCAGTGAGGGGGGAGGGAGTCCGAGAACTGAAGCTTTCTTT.